This entry is about one T cell receptor (beta chain). The V gene lost 4 bases and the J gene lost 6 bases, with 9 bases spanning the gap. The CDR3 consists of 13 residues. Germline lookup yields CDR1 ENHRY and CDR2 SYGVKD. The entry originates in a study of patients and donors after allogeneic stem cell transplantation. Each CDR3 protein is one row after TCRdb ran MiXCR on the RT-PCR reads. The data contain about 110,000 distinct CDR3 sequences, about a third of them singletons. This sequence joins TRBV10-3 and TRBJ2-2, with D maybe TRBD1 (5 bases). Sequencing was performed on blood, either unsorted or a sorted T cell fraction (not recorded which). This TCR derives from a human donor who was either an allogeneic HSCT recipient or a stem cell or donor lymphocyte infusion donor (not recorded which). It is not recorded whose cells these are; they may come from a transplant donor. The chain's CDR3 is CAISGVGPGELFF. The CDR3 DNA follows: TGTGCCATCAGTGGTGTGGGGCCCGGGGAGCTGTTTTTT.